This T cell receptor beta chain was sequenced in a study of radiotherapy plus CTLA-4 blockade in lung cancer. Overall study: Overall, 15% to 20% of patients showed an objective response, while 25% to 40% attained disease control.

Using immunoSEQ multiplex PCR, the repertoire was profiled, and TCRdb retains in-frame clones only, with some absent. The data show 75,000 to 95,000 clones, around 84% seen once. Participants had chemo-refractory metastatic non-small-cell lung cancer and were treated with focal radiation plus ipilimumab CTLA-4 blockade. For this clone: Its matching antigen is unknown.

J lost 6 bases, V lost 7 bases, and 15 bases had no gene match. The CDR3 extends over 16 amino acids. Germline CDR1 and CDR2: MDHEN and SYDVKM. Study-level points and caveats: There was expansion of tumor-derived TCR clones in blood after radiotherapy plus ipilimumab.

Sequences were derived from peripheral blood, sampled from a patient treated with radiotherapy plus ipilimumab. The TCR was taken from a human donor with non-small cell lung cancer that progressed on radiotherapy plus ipilimumab. The chain has TRBV28 and TRBJ2-7; 10 bases are a match to TRBD2. The CDR3 is CASIGSGRAQRLEQYF. DNA of the CDR3: TGTGCCAGCATAGGGAGCGGGAGGGCACAGCGTCTCGAGCAGTACTTC.